This T cell receptor beta chain was observed in a study of T cell responses to AZD1222 COVID-19 vaccine. Only in-frame clones appear in the TCRdb table, and some are missing; sequencing was by immunoSEQ multiplex PCR. There are 100,000 to 150,000 clones in the sample; 90% occur only once, and around 7.2% lies in the top ten. This clone has only a few counts. This CDR3 contains 15 residues. V lost 0 bases and J lost 4; bases outside the gene matches: 3. From germline, CDR1 is KGHDR and CDR2 SFDVKD. The source of this sequence is an adult in good health. The chain has TRBV24-1 and TRBJ2-5, with 8 bases that match TRBD1. Material: peripheral blood, obtained on day 0 of AZD1222 vaccination. Written as DNA, the CDR3 is TGTGCCACCAGTGATTTGGGGACAGGCCTAGAGACCCAGTACTTC. Translation: CATSDLGTGLETQYF.